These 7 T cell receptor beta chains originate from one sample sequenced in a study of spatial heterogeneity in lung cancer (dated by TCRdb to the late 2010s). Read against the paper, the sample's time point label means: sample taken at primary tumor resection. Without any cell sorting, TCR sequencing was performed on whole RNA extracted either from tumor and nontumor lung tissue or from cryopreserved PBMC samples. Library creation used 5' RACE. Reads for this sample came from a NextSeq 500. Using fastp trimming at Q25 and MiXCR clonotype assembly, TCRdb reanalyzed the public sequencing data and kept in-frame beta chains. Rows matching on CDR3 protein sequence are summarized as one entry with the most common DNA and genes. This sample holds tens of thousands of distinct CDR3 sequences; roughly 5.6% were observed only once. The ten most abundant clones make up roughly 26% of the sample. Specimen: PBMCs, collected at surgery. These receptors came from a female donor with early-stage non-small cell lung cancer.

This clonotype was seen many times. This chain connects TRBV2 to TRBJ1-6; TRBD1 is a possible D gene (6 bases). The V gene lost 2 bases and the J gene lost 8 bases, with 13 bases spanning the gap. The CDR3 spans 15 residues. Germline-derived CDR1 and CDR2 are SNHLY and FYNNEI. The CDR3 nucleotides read TGTGCCAGCAGTGAATTGGGACAATTGGATTCACCCCTCCACTTT. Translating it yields CASSELGQLDSPLHF. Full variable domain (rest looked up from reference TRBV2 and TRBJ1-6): EPEVTQTPSHQVTQMGQEVILRCVPISNHLYFYWYRQILGQKVEFLVSFYNNEISEKSEIFDDQFSVERPDGSNFTLKIRSTKLEDSAMYFCASSELGQLDSPLHFGNGTRLTVT.

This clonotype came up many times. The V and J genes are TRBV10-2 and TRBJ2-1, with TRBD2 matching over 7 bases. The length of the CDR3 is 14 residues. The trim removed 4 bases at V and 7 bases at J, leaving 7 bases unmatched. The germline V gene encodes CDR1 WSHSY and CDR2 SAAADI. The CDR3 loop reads CASSVDSGLNEQFF. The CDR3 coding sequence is TGCGCCAGCAGTGTTGATAGCGGGCTTAATGAGCAGTTCTTC.

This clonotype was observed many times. CDR3 DNA sequence: TGTGCCAGCAGAAAGGCCTTCGGGCCCAGCTCCTACGAGCAGTACTTC. Translating gives CASRKAFGPSSYEQYF. V is TRBV6-2 or TRBV6-3 and J is TRBJ2-7; the D is unclear. Germline-derived CDR1 and CDR2 are MNHEY and SVGEGT. The CDR3 runs 16 residues. V was pared by 6 bases and J by 0 bases, with 18 bases between.

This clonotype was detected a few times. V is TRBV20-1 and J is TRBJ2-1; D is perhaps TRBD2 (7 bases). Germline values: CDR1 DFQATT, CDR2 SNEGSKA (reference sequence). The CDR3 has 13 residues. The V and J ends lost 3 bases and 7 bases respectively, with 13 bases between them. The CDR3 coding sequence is TGCAGTGCTAGTCAAGGGGGGGGGAATGAGCAGTTCTTC. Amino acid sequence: CSASQGGGNEQFF.

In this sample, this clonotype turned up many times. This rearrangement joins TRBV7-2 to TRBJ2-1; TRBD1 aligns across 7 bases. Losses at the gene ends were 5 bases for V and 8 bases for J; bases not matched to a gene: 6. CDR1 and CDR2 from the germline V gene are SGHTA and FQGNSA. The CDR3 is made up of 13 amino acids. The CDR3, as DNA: TGTGCCAGCAGCCCACACAGGGGTGATGAGCAGTTCTTC. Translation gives CASSPHRGDEQFF.

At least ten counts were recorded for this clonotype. In DNA, the CDR3 is TGTGCCAGCAGTTTAGCCTCGGGGGAGACCTACGAGCAGTACTTC. Its translation is CASSLASGETYEQYF. This chain links TRBV6-5 with TRBJ2-7, with a weak D call TRBD2 (6 bases). Trimming took off 4 bases at V and 2 bases at J, with 15 bases between the two ends. CDR1 is MNHEY, CDR2 SVGAGI, per germline. The CDR3 contains 15 residues.

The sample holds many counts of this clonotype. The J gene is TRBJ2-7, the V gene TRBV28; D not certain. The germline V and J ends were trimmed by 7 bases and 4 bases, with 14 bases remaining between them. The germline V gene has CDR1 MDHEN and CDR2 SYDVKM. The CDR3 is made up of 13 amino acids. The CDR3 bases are TGTGCCAGCACCACCGAGTCGGGTTACGAGCAGTACTTC. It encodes CASTTESGYEQYF. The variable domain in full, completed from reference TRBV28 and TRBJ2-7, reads DVKVTQSSRYLVKRTGEKVFLECVQDMDHENMFWYRQDPGLGLRLIYFSYDVKMKEKGDIPEGYSVSREKKERFSLILESASTNQTSMYLCASTTESGYEQYFGPGTRLTVT.